The sequence of this T cell receptor (beta chain) was determined in a study of blood T cell repertoires in COVID-19. For the study at large: The study drew acute and convalescent COVID-19 samples from the United States, Italy and Spain. T cells, B-cell-depleted T cells, or PBMCs provided the cDNA or gDNA that served as material.

The authors' processing: Nucleated cell number was recorded as an estimate derived from reference gene primer amplification. Clones were read by immunoSEQ multiplex PCR, and TCRdb kept only the in-frame ones, dropping some. The V and J calls and clone size are taken from that table; D and trimming were inferred from the DNA. The repertoire has about 190,000 clones, less than 90% of them found once; the top ten carry roughly 6.1%. CDR3 length: 18 residues. The V gene lost 5 bases and the J gene lost 6 bases, with 25 bases spanning the gap. Germline CDR1 SGHVS, CDR2 FQNEAQ. The chain combines TRBV7-8 with TRBJ2-2; possible D gene TRBD2, 5 bases. Sequences were obtained from peripheral blood. The TCR originated in a woman aged 35 to 49 with acute or convalescent COVID-19. CDR3 in DNA: TGTGCCAGCAGCCCCACCCAACTAGTTTCCGAAGAAGCCGGGGAGCTGTTTTTT. Protein sequence: CASSPTQLVSEEAGELFF. Full variable domain (outside the CDR3, taken from reference TRBV7-8 and TRBJ2-2): GAGVSQSPRYKVAKRGQDVALRCDPISGHVSLFWYQQALGQGPEFLTYFQNEAQLDKSGLPSDRFFAERPEGSVSTLKIQRTQQEDSAVYLCASSPTQLVSEEAGELFFGEGSRLTVL.